This T cell receptor beta chain was recovered during a study of T cell changes during pregnancy in multiple sclerosis. The germline CDR1 and CDR2 sequences are SGHDN and FVKESK. The ends were cut back, 2 bases at V and 16 bases at J, with 18 bases in the middle. The CDR3 has 13 residues. Data came from immunoSEQ multiplex PCR; TCRdb stores just in-frame clones and leaves some out. Among some 70,000 clones, approximately 92% were seen once, and the ten largest hold less than 4%. In this sample, this clone turned up once. The sequence was obtained from a female donor in good health, enrolled as a control in a pregnancy study. Source: CD8+ T cells from peripheral blood mononuclear cells, taken in the third trimester of pregnancy. This sequence joins TRBV14 and TRBJ2-1; weak D call: TRBD2 (6 bases). CDR3 DNA: TGTGCCAGCAGCCAAATTGGAGGGTTAATGGGCTTCTTC. Its protein is CASSQIGGLMGFF.